Given below is one T cell receptor (beta chain) in context. Its antigen is unknown. The input lacks base qualities; no much larger clone sits a single base away. The collaborating institutions used their own protocols to collect whole blood in K2EDTA tubes. For TCRbeta analysis, collaborators shipped samples in one of three forms: frozen whole blood, isolated PBMCs, or DNA extracted from either of those sample types. TCRbeta CDR3 regions were amplified from genomic DNA by means of the immunoSEQ Assay, a bias-controlled multiplex PCR. The authors processed their data as follows. The number of nucleated cells in each sample was estimated from the amplification of reference gene primers within the assay. Sequence reads were collapsed and filtered to measure the absolute abundance of every unique TCRbeta CDR3 rearrangement. For each sample, productive Simpson clonality was calculated as the square root of Simpson's diversity index over productive rearrangements. Entries here come from immuneACCESS through TCRdb and include only in-frame sequences with V and J called. Some clones fail to appear in such tables; in the studies checked, an unresolved V gene covers under half of the shortfall, and the cause of the remainder is unknown. V and J calls and clone size are copied from that table; D and trimming were computed from the DNA. The sample data list about 90,000 clones, and 91% of these were observed just once. The ten largest clones add up to 2.3% of the sample.

The CDR3 covers 16 residues, taking in both the cysteine and the phenylalanine. Only CDR3 DNA is held: 48 bases, read in frame from base 1. In the germline V gene, CDR1 corresponds to MDHEN and CDR2 to SYDVKM. Deletion took 5 bases off V and 4 bases off J, with a span of 20 bases between the germline ends. This sample is drawn from a study of blood T cell repertoires in COVID-19 (TCRdb year 2020). Concerning the study at large: The collaborator samples originated in the United States, Italy and Spain and spanned the acute and convalescent phases of COVID-19. HLA class I and class II types, where available, came from metadata supplied by the sample provider rather than from assay-based typing. Samples came from the ongoing ImmuneRACE study (first 160 participants) plus 1,254 subjects from 6 global collaborators. The repertoires were released in a freely available public database intended as a resource for research on the immune response to SARS-CoV-2. Deeply sampled blood TCRbeta repertoires from subjects exposed to, actively infected with, or recovered from COVID-19 were included in the dataset. The material from the prospective study consisted of cDNA or gDNA derived from T cells, B-cell-depleted T cells, or PBMCs. The sample metadata nearly always contained a de-identified subject ID, COVID-19 status, age in years and sex.

Overall results and qualifications from the work: The amount of clinical and demographic metadata varied by source and participant and was provided uncurated.

The source material was peripheral blood. The chain uses TRBV28 and TRBJ2-5; TRBD1 is a possible D gene, resting on 6 matching bases. This TCR derives from a human donor with active COVID-19. The donor label of this sample is uncertain. The nucleotide sequence reads TGTGCCAGCAGTCCCCAACAGGGTATGGATACAGAGACCCAGTACTTC. Its protein product is CASSPQQGMDTETQYF. Outside the CDR3, residues come from the reference TRBV28 and TRBJ2-5 proteins, so the full variable domain is: DVKVTQSSRYLVKRTGEKVFLECVQDMDHENMFWYRQDPGLGLRLIYFSYDVKMKEKGDIPEGYSVSREKKERFSLILESASTNQTSMYLCASSPQQGMDTETQYFGPGTRLLVL.